The sample holds many counts of the clone carrying this T cell receptor beta chain. The germline V gene encodes CDR1 SEHNR and CDR2 FQNEAQ (reference sequence). The CDR3 spans 13 residues. V lost 5 bases and J lost 6, with 14 bases in between. This specimen comes from a study of spatial heterogeneity in lung cancer. TCRdb passed the 5' RACE reads through MiXCR, listing each CDR3 protein once. The sample consists of approximately 24,000 distinct CDR3 sequences, roughly 4.8% of them appearing once. The time point is: sample taken at primary tumor resection. Tumor, nontumor lung or frozen PBMC supplied whole RNA that was sequenced unsorted.

The sample in question was PBMCs, obtained at surgery. The chain employs TRBV7-9 and TRBJ2-7; D call uncertain. The receptor comes from a male donor with early-stage non-small cell lung cancer. This CDR3 reads CASSLETWPEQYF. DNA of the CDR3: TGTGCCAGCAGCCTGGAGACTTGGCCCGAGCAGTACTTC.